This paragraph covers one T cell receptor beta chain sequence. Which antigen it targets is not known. No much larger clone is present one base from it, and per-base qualities are unavailable. Donors were healthy HIV-negative adults with no recently reported acute infections or vaccinations. Every donor was a Caucasian adult living in Nashville, Tennessee, USA. CD4+ T cells were enriched by magnetic negative selection, after which naive cells were positively selected on CD45RA and the negative fraction was taken as the memory subset. After blood collection by leukapheresis, PBMCs were isolated using Ficoll-Histopaque density gradient centrifugation and then cryopreserved in the vapor phase of liquid nitrogen. Analytical flow cytometry was used to check the purity and quantity of each magnetically sorted T cell population. Genomic DNA was isolated from each sorted fraction and quantified by UV absorbance on a Nanodrop 2000c.

This specimen belongs to a study of shared clonotypes between healthy human individuals (dated by TCRdb to about 2020). In the study overall: The cohort comprised a couple of women and a few men aged 18 to 49 years. Per donor, three plates each were used for CD4 naive and CD4 memory, two for CD8 naive, and one for CD8 memory. Blood TCR repertoires of 5 or 6 healthy adults were deeply sequenced to estimate repertoire size and the extent of clonotype sharing between individuals. Libraries were prepared and TCR repertoires were sequenced by different laboratories using diverse techniques, in order to increase sequencing depth and limit assay-specific biases. Each donor's leukapheresis produced roughly between roughly 0.85 and 10 billion PBMCs.

Using the deep immunoSEQ assay, multiplex PCR amplified TCR CDR3 regions from genomic DNA. For each cell subset, the extracted genomic DNA was distributed evenly across all wells of several immunoSEQ 96-well plates, and each plate served as one replicate. For sorted subsets, roughly 200 ng of genomic DNA, equivalent to 30,000 or so T cell genomes, went into each replicate PCR. Purified libraries were measured with a Qubit 3.0 fluorometer, size-checked on a Bioanalyzer 2100, and measured again with the KAPA Library Quantification kit. Each immunoSEQ 96-well plate was sequenced on its own single-read 150-cycle Illumina NextSeq 550 flow cell. Under the source paper's analysis protocol: Because the immunoSEQ output included only junctional sequences and no quality scores, the filtering could not be the same as the filtering used for full-length reads. To assign V/J genes and CDR3, sequences were annotated using PyIR, a Python wrapper for IgBLAST v1.9, with IMGT germline references. Any read was removed if the V/J assignment was weak (E-value above 1e-6), the CDR3 was missing, or the read contained stop codons, out-of-frame junctions, or ambiguous translated residues. V3J clonotypes were defined by identical inferred V gene, J gene, and CDR3 amino acid sequence. To compute the percentage overlap between repertoires, the number of shared unique clonotypes was divided by the size of the smaller repertoire. Three approaches were used to assess repertoire richness: RTK rarefaction, the Chao1 estimator, and Recon v2.1 estimates of unobserved clonotypes. For all TCRbeta clonotypes obtained by the gDNA method from a few donors, generation probabilities were computed with OLGA. Imported from immuneACCESS, the table was reduced by TCRdb to in-frame sequences with V and J called. These copies leave out some clones; in studies compared against another copy, an unresolved V gene accounts for under half, and the cause of the remainder is not known. The V and J calls and clone size are taken from that table; D and trimming were inferred from the DNA. A total of 1.6 million or so clones appear in this sample, roughly 98.5% of them only once. The top ten constitute about 0.35% of the sample.

What the authors observed across the whole study: The genetic and exposure-history diversity represented was limited by the small number of donors. Even with the large sequencing depth, rarefaction of the sorted-subset datasets indicated that sequencing was incomplete. Sampling was restricted to blood, and TCR repertoires in tissue are likely to differ from TCR repertoires in blood. Compared with non-shared clonotypes, the clonotypes found in all four sorted-subset donors had higher generation probabilities. Pairwise subsampling indicated that sequencing depth was expected to affect the degree of clonotype sharing among donors. Around 5% of naive CD4, around 4% of naive CD8, 2.3% of memory CD4, and around 0.4% of memory CD8 clonotypes were shared across several donors. Naive subsets generally had larger estimated clonotype richness than memory subsets.

V gives up 1 base and J gives up 8 bases, and the segment between their germline ends measures 15 bases. The CDR3 runs 15 amino acids, cysteine and phenylalanine included. Kept here is only the CDR3 DNA, which spans 45 bases and is read in frame from base 1. CDR1 and CDR2, per the germline V gene (reference sequence), are LNHNV and YYDKDF. This clonotype was obtained from a man aged 25 to 45 in good health. Specimen: naive CD4+ T cells sorted from blood. Taken with the paper, the label for cell subset or site translates to: CD45RA+ positively selected. The chain is made from TRBV15 and TRBJ1-5; TRBD1 is a possible D gene, resting on 5 matching bases. CDR3 loop: CATSRGGLRGEPQHF. The base sequence is TGTGCCACCAGCAGAGGGGGACTGCGGGGAGAGCCCCAGCATTTT.